In this sample, the clone carrying this T cell receptor beta chain turned up a few times. Its antigen is unidentified. V lost 3 bases, J lost 5 bases, and 17 bases lay in between. There are 16 residues in the CDR3. The germline V gene has CDR1 MGHDK and CDR2 SYGVNS. TCRdb's copy holds only in-frame clones and misses some; the assay was immunoSEQ multiplex PCR. This sample has hundreds of thousands of clones, with 55% to 75% found just once. The sample originates from a study of shared clonotypes between healthy human individuals. Turning to the study itself: The study enrolled a couple of women and a few men aged 18 to 49.

General study findings and limits: Rarefaction revealed incomplete sorted-subset sequencing despite large depth.

Source material: memory CD4+ T cells sorted from blood. Subset reported: CD45RA-negative fraction. V gene TRBV25-1 combines with J gene TRBJ2-1, with D perhaps being TRBD1 or TRBD2 (7 bases each). This clonotype was sampled from a woman between 25 and 40 years old in good health. CDR3 amino acids: CASSDSGGVDHNEQFF. CDR3 DNA sequence: TGTGCCAGCAGTGATTCAGGGGGGGTAGATCACAATGAGCAGTTCTTC.